A single T cell receptor beta chain is shown here with its context. The antigen is not known. A sample-barcoded 5' primer and a J-beta primer mix were used in a second PCR of roughly 7 to 11 cycles. TCRdb re-called the 5' RACE reads with MiXCR, one entry per CDR3 protein. The profile shows around 1.5 million distinct CDR3 sequences, around 59% of them singletons. The data were obtained in a study of blood T cells in healthy people across ages. Study observations and caveats: Age advanced and TCR beta diversity per million T cells fell, roughly linearly.

CDR1 DFQATT and CDR2 SNEGSKA come from the germline V gene (reference sequence). This CDR3 has 15 amino acids. V shed 5 bases and J 5 bases; nucleotides not matched to a gene: 13. The TCR comes from a man aged 18 to 30 in good health. Sequencing was performed on blood. The V and J genes are TRBV20-1 and TRBJ1-2, with 8 bases matching TRBD1. CDR3 nucleotide sequence: TGCAGTGCTGCTCCACCGGACAGGGCAGGTTATGGCTACACCTTC. It is translated as CSAAPPDRAGYGYTF.